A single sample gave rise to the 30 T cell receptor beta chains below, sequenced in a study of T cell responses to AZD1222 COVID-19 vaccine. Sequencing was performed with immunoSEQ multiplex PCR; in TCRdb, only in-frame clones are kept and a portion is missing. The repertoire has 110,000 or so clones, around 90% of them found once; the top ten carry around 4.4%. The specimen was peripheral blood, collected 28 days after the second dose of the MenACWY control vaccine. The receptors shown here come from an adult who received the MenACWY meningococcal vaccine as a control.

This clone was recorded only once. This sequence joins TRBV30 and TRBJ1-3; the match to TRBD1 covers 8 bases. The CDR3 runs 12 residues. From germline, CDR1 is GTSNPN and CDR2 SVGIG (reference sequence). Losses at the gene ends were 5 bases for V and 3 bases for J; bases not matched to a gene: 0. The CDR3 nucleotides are TGTGCCTGGGGACAGGGTGGAAACACCATATATTTT. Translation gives CAWGQGGNTIYF. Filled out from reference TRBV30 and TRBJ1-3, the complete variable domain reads SQTIHQWPATLVQPVGSPLSLECTVEGTSNPNLYWYRQAAGRGLQLLFYSVGIGQISSEVPQNLSASRPQDRQFILSSKKLLLSDSGFYLCAWGQGGNTIYFGEGSWLTVV.

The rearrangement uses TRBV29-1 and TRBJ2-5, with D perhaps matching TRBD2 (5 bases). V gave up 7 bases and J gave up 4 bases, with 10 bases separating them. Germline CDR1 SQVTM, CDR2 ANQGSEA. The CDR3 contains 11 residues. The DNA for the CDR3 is TGCAGCGCAGCGGTTGGAGAGACCCAGTACTTC. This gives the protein CSAAVGETQYF.

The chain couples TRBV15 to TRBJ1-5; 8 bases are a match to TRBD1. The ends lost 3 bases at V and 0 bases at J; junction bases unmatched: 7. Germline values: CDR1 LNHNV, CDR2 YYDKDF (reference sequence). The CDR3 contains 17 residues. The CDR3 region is CATSSRGRYYSNQPQHF. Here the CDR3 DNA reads TGTGCCACCAGCAGCAGGGGGCGATATTATAGCAATCAGCCCCAGCATTTT.

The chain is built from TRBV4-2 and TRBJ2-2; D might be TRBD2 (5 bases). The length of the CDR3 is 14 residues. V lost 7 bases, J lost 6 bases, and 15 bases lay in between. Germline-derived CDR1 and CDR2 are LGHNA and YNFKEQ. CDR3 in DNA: TGTGCCAGCACCCTAAAGCAACTAGCCGGGGAGCTGTTTTTT. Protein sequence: CASTLKQLAGELFF.

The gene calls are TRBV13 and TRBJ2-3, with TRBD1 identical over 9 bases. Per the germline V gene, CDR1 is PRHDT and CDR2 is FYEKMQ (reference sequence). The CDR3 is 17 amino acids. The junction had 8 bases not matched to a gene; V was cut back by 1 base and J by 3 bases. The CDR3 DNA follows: TGTGCCAGCAGCTTAGCCGCCGGGACAGGGCTAACAGATACGCAGTATTTT. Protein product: CASSLAAGTGLTDTQYF.

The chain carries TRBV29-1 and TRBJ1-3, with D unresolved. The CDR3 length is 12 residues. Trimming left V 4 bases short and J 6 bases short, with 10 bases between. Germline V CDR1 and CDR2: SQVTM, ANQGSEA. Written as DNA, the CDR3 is TGCAGCGTTGTGCTGGCCCCAAACACCATATATTTT. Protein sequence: CSVVLAPNTIYF.

CDR3 bases: TGTGCCAGCCGGCAGGGGAGTACCGGGGAGCTGTTTTTT. Protein product: CASRQGSTGELFF. This chain uses TRBV7-7 with TRBJ2-2; D is possibly TRBD1 (6 bases). V was pared by 8 bases and J by 5 bases, with 12 bases between. Germline assignment: CDR1 SSHAT and CDR2 FNYEAQ (reference sequence). The CDR3 runs to 13 residues. Supplemented by reference TRBV7-7 and TRBJ2-2, the full variable domain reads GAGVSQSPRYKVTKRGQDVTLRCDPISSHATLYWYQQALGQGPEFLTYFNYEAQPDKSGLPSDRFSAERPEGSISTLTIQRTEQRDSAMYRCASRQGSTGELFFGEGSRLTVL.

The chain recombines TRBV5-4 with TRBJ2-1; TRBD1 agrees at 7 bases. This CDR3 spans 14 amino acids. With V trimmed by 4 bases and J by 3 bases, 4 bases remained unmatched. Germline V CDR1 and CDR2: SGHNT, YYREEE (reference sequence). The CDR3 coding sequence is TGTGCCAGCAGCCCGGGACAGAGCTACAATGAGCAGTTCTTC. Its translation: CASSPGQSYNEQFF.

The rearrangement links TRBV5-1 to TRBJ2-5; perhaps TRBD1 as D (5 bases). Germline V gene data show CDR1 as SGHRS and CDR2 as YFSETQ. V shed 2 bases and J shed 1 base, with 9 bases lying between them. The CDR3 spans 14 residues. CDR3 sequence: CASSFQGSQETQYF. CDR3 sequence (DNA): TGCGCCAGCAGCTTTCAGGGATCCCAAGAGACCCAGTACTTC.

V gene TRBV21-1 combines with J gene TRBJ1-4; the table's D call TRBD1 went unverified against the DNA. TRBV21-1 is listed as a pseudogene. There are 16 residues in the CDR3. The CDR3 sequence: CASSKSRHRIGEKLFF. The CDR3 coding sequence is TGTGCCAGCAGCAAATCGAGACACAGAATAGGAGAAAAACTGTTTTTT.

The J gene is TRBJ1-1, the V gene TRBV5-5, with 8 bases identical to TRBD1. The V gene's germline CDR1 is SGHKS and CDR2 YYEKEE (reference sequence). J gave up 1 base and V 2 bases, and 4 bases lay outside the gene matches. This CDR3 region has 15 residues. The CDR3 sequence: CASSFTDRANTEAFF. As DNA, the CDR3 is TGTGCCAGCAGCTTTACGGACAGGGCGAACACTGAAGCTTTCTTT.

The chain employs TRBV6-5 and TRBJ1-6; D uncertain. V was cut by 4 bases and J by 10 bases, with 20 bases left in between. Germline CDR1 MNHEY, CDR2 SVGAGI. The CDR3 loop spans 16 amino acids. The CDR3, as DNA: TGTGCCAGCAGTTCCCTACGGGGTGGGGATGGATCACCCCTCCACTTT. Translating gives CASSSLRGGDGSPLHF.

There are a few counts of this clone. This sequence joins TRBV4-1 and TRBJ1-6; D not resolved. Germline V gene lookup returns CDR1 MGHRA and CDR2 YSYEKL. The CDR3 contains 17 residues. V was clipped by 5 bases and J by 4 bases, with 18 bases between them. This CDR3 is CASSEPGSTIYNSPLHF. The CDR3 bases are TGCGCCAGCAGCGAGCCGGGCAGTACCATTTATAATTCACCCCTCCACTTT.

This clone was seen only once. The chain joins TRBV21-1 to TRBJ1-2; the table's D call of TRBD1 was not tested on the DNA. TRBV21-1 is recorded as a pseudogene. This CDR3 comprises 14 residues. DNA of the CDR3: TGTGCCAGCAGCACCCCACAGGGGAGCTATGGCTACACCTTC. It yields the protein CASSTPQGSYGYTF.

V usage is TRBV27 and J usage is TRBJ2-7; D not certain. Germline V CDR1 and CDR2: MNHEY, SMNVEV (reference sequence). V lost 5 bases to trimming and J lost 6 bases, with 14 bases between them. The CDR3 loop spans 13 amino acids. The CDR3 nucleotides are TGTGCCAGCAGTCAGAGCTCTTACGGCGAGCAGTACTTC. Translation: CASSQSSYGEQYF.

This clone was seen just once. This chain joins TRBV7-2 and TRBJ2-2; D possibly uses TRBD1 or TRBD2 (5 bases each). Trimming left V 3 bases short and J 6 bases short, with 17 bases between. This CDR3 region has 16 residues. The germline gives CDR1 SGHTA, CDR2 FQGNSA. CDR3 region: CASSFDRATRAGELFF. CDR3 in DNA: TGTGCCAGCAGCTTCGACAGAGCCACGAGGGCCGGGGAGCTGTTTTTT.

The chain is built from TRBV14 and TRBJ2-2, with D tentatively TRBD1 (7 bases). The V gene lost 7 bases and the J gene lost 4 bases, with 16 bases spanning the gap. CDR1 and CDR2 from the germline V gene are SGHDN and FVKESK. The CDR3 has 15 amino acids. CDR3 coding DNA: TGTGCCAGCAAGCAGGTGCAGGGGGGCACCGGGGAGCTGTTTTTT. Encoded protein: CASKQVQGGTGELFF. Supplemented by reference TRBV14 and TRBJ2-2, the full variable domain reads EAGVTQFPSHSVIEKGQTVTLRCDPISGHDNLYWYRRVMGKEIKFLLHFVKESKQDESGMPNNRFLAERTGGTYSTLKVQPAELEDSGVYFCASKQVQGGTGELFFGEGSRLTVL.

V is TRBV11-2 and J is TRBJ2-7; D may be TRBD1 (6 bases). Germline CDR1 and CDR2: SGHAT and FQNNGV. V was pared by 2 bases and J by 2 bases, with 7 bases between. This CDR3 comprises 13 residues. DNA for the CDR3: TGTGCCAGCAGCTTAAGACAGGCCTACGAGCAGTACTTC. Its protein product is CASSLRQAYEQYF.

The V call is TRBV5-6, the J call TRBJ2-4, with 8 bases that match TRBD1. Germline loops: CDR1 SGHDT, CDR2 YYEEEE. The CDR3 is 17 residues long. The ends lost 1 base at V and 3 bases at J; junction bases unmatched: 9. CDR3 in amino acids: CASSLLGEQGGKNIQYF. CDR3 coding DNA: TGTGCCAGCAGCTTGCTTGGGGAACAGGGGGGCAAAAACATTCAGTACTTC.

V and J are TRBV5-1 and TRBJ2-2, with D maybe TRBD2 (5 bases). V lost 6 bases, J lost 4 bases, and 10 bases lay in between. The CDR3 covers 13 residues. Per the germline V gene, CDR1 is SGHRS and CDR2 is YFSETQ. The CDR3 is CASTVGVTGELFF. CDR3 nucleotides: TGCGCCAGCACCGTGGGAGTCACCGGGGAGCTGTTTTTT.

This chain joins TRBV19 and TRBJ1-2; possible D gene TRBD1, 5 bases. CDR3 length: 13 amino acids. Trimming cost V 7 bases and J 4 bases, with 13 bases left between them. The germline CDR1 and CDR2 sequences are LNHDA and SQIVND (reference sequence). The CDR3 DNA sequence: TGTGCCAGTATGTCAGGGTATTCCTATGGCTACACCTTC. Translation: CASMSGYSYGYTF.

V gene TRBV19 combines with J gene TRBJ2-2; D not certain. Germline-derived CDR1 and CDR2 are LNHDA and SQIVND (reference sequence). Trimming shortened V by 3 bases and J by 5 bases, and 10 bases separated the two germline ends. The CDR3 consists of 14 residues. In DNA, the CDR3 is TGTGCCAGTAGTATGGGTCAGCTGACCGGGGAGCTGTTTTTT. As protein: CASSMGQLTGELFF. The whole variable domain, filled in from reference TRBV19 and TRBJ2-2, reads DGGITQSPKYLFRKEGQNVTLSCEQNLNHDAMYWYRQDPGQGLRLIYYSQIVNDFQKGDIAEGYSVSREKKESFPLTVTSAQKNPTAFYLCASSMGQLTGELFFGEGSRLTVL.

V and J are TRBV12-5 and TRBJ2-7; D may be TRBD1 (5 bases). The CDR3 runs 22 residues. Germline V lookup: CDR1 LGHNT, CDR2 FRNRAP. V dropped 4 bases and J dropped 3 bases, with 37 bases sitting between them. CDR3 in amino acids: CASGSLRAPVALLYPSFYEQYF. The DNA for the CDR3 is TGTGCTAGTGGTTCCCTCAGGGCCCCGGTCGCCCTCCTGTATCCTTCCTTCTACGAGCAGTACTTC.

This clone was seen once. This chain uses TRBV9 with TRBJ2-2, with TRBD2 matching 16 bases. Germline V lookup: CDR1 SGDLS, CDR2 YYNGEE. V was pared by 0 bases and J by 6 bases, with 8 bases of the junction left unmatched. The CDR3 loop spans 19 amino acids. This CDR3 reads CASSVGHPGLAGGAGELFF. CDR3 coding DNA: TGTGCCAGCAGCGTAGGACACCCGGGACTAGCGGGAGGGGCCGGGGAGCTGTTTTTT.

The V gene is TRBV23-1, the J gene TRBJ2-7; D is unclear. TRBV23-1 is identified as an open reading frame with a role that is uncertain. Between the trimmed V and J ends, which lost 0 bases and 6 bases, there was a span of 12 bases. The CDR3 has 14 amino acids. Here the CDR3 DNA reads TGCGCCAGCAGTCAATCGTTCCAGTCAACCGAGCAGTACGTC. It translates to CASSQSFQSTEQYV.

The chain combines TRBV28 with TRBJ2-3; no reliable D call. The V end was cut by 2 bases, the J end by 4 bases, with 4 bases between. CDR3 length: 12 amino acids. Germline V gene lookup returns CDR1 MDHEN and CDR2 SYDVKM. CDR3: CASSLKADTQYF. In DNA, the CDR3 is TGTGCCAGCAGTTTAAAAGCAGATACGCAGTATTTT.

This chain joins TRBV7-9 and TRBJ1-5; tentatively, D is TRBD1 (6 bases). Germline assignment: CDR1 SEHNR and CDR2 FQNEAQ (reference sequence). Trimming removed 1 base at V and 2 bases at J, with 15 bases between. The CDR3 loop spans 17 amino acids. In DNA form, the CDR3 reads TGTGCCAGCAGCTTAGATCGGGGGGGCGCGGGCAATCAGCCCCAGCATTTT. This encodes CASSLDRGGAGNQPQHF.

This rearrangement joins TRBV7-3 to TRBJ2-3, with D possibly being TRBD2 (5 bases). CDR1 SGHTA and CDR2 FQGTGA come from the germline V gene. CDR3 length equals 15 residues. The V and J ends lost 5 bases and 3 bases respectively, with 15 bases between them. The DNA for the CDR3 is TGTGCCAGCAGCCCCCAATGGACTGGAACAGATACGCAGTATTTT. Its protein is CASSPQWTGTDTQYF.

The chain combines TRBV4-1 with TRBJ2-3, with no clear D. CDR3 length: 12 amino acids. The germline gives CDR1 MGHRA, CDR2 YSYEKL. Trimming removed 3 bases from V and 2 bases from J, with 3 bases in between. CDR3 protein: CASSQLTDTQYF. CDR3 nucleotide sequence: TGCGCCAGCAGCCAGCTCACAGATACGCAGTATTTT.

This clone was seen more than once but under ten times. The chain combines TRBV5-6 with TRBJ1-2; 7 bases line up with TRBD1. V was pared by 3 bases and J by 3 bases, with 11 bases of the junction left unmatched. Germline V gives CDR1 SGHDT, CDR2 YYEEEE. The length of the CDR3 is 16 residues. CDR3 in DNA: TGTGCCAGCAGCTCAACCGAAGGGACAGCAGACTATGGCTACACCTTC. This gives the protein CASSSTEGTADYGYTF.